This T cell receptor beta chain comes out of a study of T cell changes during pregnancy in multiple sclerosis. In germline, CDR1 is SGHRS, CDR2 YFSETQ. The junction had 9 bases not matched to a gene; V was cut back by 4 bases and J by 2 bases. CDR3 length: 17 amino acids. Using immunoSEQ multiplex PCR, the repertoire was profiled, and TCRdb retains in-frame clones only, with some absent. The repertoire consists of approximately 57,000 clones, with around 92% occurring once and the leading ten covering about 0.21%. The chain recombines TRBV5-1 with TRBJ1-5, with TRBD1 identical over 10 bases. The TCR sequence derives from a female donor with multiple sclerosis, enrolled in a pregnancy study. This specimen was CD4+ T cells from peripheral blood mononuclear cells, taken in the second trimester of pregnancy. The DNA of the CDR3 is TGCGCCAGCAGCGCCGGGACAGGGGACCCCCGCAATCAGCCCCAGCATTTT. Translated: CASSAGTGDPRNQPQHF.